The text below deals with one TCR beta chain. The record originates from a study of blood T cell repertoires in COVID-19. CDR3 length: 14 residues. CDR1 SGHTA and CDR2 FQGTGA come from the germline V gene. V shed 2 bases and J shed 1 base, with 8 bases lying between them. The repertoire was sequenced with immunoSEQ multiplex PCR; TCRdb's copy has only in-frame clones and lacks some. The profile shows about 300,000 clones, 88% of them singletons. The receptor was isolated from a woman aged 25 to 39 with COVID-19, enrolled during active disease. The rearrangement joins TRBV7-3 to TRBJ1-1, with unresolved D. The sequencing input was peripheral blood. For the CDR3, the DNA is TGTGCCAGCAGCTTAGACGCGGCGAACACTGAAGCTTTCTTT. Translated: CASSLDAANTEAFF. Supplemented by reference TRBV7-3 and TRBJ1-1, the full variable domain reads GAGVSQTPSNKVTEKGKYVELRCDPISGHTALYWYRQSLGQGPEFLIYFQGTGAADDSGLPNDRFFAVRPEGSVSTLKIQRTERGDSAVYLCASSLDAANTEAFFGQGTRLTVV.